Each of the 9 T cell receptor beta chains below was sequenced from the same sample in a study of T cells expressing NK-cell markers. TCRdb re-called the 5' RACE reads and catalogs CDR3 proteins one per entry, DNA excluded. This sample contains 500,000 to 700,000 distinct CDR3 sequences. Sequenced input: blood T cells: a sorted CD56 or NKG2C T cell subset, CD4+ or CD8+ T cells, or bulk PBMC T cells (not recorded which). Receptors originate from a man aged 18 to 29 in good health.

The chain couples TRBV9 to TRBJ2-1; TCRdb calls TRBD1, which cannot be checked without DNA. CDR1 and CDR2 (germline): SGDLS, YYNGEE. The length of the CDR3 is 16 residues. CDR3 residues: CASSVLGTGAYNEQFF.

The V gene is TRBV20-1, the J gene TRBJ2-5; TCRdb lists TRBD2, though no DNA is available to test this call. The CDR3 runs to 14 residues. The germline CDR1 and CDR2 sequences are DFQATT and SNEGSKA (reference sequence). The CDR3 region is CSANPLGEQETQYF.

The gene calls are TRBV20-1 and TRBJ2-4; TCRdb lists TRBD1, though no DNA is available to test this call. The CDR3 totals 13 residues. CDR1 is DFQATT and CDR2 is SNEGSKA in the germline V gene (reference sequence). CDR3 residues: CSASPGQGNIQYF.

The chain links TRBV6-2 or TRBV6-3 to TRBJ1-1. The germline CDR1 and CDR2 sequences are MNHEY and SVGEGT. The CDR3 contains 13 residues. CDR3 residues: CASRENLNTEAFF.

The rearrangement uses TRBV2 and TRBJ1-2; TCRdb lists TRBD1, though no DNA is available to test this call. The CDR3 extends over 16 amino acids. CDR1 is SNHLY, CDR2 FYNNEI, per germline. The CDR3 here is CASTEGQAGSTYGYTF.

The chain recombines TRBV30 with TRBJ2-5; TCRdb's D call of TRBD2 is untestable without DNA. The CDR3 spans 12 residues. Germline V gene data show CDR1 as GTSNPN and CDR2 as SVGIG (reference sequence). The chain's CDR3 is CACGPEAETQYF.

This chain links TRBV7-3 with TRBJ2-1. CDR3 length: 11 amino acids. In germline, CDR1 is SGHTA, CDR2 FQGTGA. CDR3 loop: CASSNSNEQFF.

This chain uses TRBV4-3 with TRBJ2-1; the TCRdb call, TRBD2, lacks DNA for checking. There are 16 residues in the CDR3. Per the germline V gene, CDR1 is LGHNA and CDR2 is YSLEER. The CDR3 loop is CASSQDYPSASLEQFF.

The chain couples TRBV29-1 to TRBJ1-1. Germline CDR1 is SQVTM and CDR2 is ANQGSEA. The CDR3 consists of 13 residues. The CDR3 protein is CSVAKGANTEAFF.